A selection of T cell receptor beta chains follows, all from one sample in a study of T cells after yellow fever vaccination. TCRdb reanalysed the 5' RACE reads using MiXCR and keeps one entry per CDR3 protein. The table lists just under 600,000 distinct CDR3 sequences, approximately 13% of them singletons. This sample comprised PBMCs, obtained on the day of the yellow fever booster vaccination. The origin of the receptors is a man younger than 40 who received the YFV17D yellow fever vaccine. Each CDR3 is given with its conserved first and last residue. The D gene is left open where the match is weak. Clone size is stated in some rows and not others, as once, few, many or a class when expanded.

j_call	v_call	clone_size	d_call	cdr3_nt	cdr3_aa
TRBJ2-4	TRBV28	-	TRBD1	TGTGCCAGCCGGGACAGGGCCCCAGGCATTCAGTACTTC	CASRDRAPGIQYF
TRBJ2-1	TRBV5-6	-	TRBD1	TGTGCCAGCAGCCTCGGACAGGGGGTAAAGCAGTTCTTC	CASSLGQGVKQFF
TRBJ2-2	TRBV19	-	-	TGTGCCAGTACCCCAGTTTTAGGTTCCGGGGAGCTGTTTTTT	CASTPVLGSGELFF
TRBJ1-2	TRBV5-1	few	TRBD1	TGCGCCAGCGGCAGCCTGGGACAGGGCGACTATGGCTACACCTTC	CASGSLGQGDYGYTF
TRBJ1-2	TRBV18	-	-	TGTGCAAGCTCACCACCTCGGGGTGGCTACACCTTC	CASSPPRGGYTF
TRBJ1-2	TRBV5-4	few	-	TGTGCCAGCAGCTTGTCAGGGTTCCCCTATGGCTACACCTTC	CASSLSGFPYGYTF
TRBJ2-5	TRBV5-1	-	-	TGCGCCAGCAGCACCGGACAGTTGGGGGTTGAGACCCAGTACTTC	CASSTGQLGVETQYF
TRBJ2-5	TRBV20-1	many	-	TGCAGTGCTAGAACCAGACAGGAGGAGACCCAGTACTTC	CSARTRQEETQYF
TRBJ2-7	TRBV7-9	many	-	TGTGCCAGCAGCTACACATCCTACGAGCAGTACTTC	CASSYTSYEQYF
TRBJ2-1	TRBV12-3/TRBV12-4	-	TRBD1	TGTGCCAGCAGTTCAGGGGGCCCCTACAATGAGCAGTTCTTC	CASSSGGPYNEQFF
TRBJ2-1	TRBV5-3	few	TRBD2	TGTGCCAGAAGCTTACTCACGCCGAAACCGGGACTAGCGGGAGCTTGCCCCTACAATGAGCAGTTCTTC	CARSLLTPKPGLAGACPYNEQFF
TRBJ2-6	TRBV6-6	-	-	TGTGCCAGCAGTCCCCGACGAGAGGCCTGGGTCCCCCACTCTGGGGCCAACGTCCTGACTTTC	CASSPRREAWVPHSGANVLTF
TRBJ1-1	TRBV7-9	-	TRBD1	TGTGCCAGCGGCGGGACAGGGGGCGATCTGATCACTGAAGCTTTCTTT	CASGGTGGDLITEAFF
TRBJ2-1	TRBV20-1	-	-	TGCAGTGCCCCTTATTACAATGAGCAGTTCTTC	CSAPYYNEQFF
TRBJ1-5	TRBV5-1	-	TRBD1	TGCGCCAGCAGCTCGACAGGGCGAGGGGATCAGCCCCAGCATTTT	CASSSTGRGDQPQHF
TRBJ2-7	TRBV18	few	-	TGTGCCAGCTCACCCCGACTCGGGCCCTCCTACTTC	CASSPRLGPSYF
TRBJ2-1	TRBV6-1	few	-	TGTGCCAGCACCCTGAGGGGGGACTCAAGATACAATGAGCAGTTCTTC	CASTLRGDSRYNEQFF